This TCR beta chain derives from a study of T-cell memory formation after mild COVID-19. Study summary: The TCR clusters were mostly specific to one donor.

A remark on this clonotype: The antigen remains undetermined.

Constant-segment primers served in 5'RACE that generated TCR alpha and TCR beta cDNA libraries bearing sample barcodes and UMIs. TCRdb itself ran the 5' RACE reads through MiXCR, one entry per CDR3 protein. The sample holds 450,000 or so distinct CDR3 sequences; nearly 25% are singletons and the top ten take roughly an eighth. Findings and limits, study-wide: CD4+ contracting clones were found mainly in CM and EM, and CD8+ ones in EMRA. A balance of CD4 and CD8 characterized clones contracting day 15 to 85, whereas later expanders leaned CD4+.

The sequenced sample consisted of PBMCs or a T cell subset sorted from them (not recorded which). The sequence was collected from an adult woman who had mild COVID-19 (a few samples of this study predate the infection). Cell type and time point are not known.

CDR3 DNA sequence: TGTGCCAGCAGCTTAACCCGGGAGCCGAGAGACGAGCAGTACTTC. Translated, it gives CASSLTREPRDEQYF. The chain uses TRBV7-3 and TRBJ2-7; tentative D call: TRBD2 (6 bases). CDR1 is SGHTA and CDR2 is FQGTGA in the germline V gene. CDR3 length: 15 residues. V was trimmed by 0 bases and J by 5 bases, leaving 14 bases between them.